The 22 T cell receptor beta chains reported below all come from one sample, sequenced in a study of patients and donors after allogeneic stem cell transplantation. From the RT-PCR reads, TCRdb called clonotypes with MiXCR, one entry per CDR3 protein. The table lists roughly 880,000 distinct CDR3 sequences, 18% of them singletons, with 6% in the top ten. The sample consisted of blood, either unsorted or a sorted T cell fraction (not recorded which). The receptors stem from a human donor who was either an allogeneic HSCT recipient or a stem cell or donor lymphocyte infusion donor (not recorded which). It is not recorded whose cells these are; they may come from a transplant donor.

The rearrangement joins TRBV20-1 to TRBJ2-5; TRBD2 agrees at 12 bases. V dropped 3 bases and J dropped 5; count of bases not matched to a gene: 10. The CDR3 runs 16 residues. In germline, CDR1 is DFQATT, CDR2 SNEGSKA (reference sequence). CDR3 coding DNA: TGCAGTGCTAGTGACAGACTAGCGGGAGTGGTGGAGACCCAGTACTTC. Translated, it gives CSASDRLAGVVETQYF.

The chain is built from TRBV6-2 or TRBV6-3 and TRBJ2-1; unclear D gene. CDR3 length equals 11 residues. Germline lookup yields CDR1 MNHEY and CDR2 SVGEGT. V lost 3 bases and J 8 bases, leaving 5 bases between the germline ends. CDR3 amino acids: CASSYFHEQFF. CDR3 coding DNA: TGTGCCAGCAGTTATTTCCATGAGCAGTTCTTC.

This clonotype was detected many times. This sequence joins TRBV12-3 or TRBV12-4 and TRBJ1-5, with a possible D match to TRBD1 (5 bases). Trimming shortened V by 2 bases and J by 3 bases, and 11 bases separated the two germline ends. The CDR3 totals 15 residues. CDR3 in DNA: TGTGCCAGCAGTTTAAATCGGGGGAACAATCAGCCCCAGCATTTT. It encodes CASSLNRGNNQPQHF.

This clonotype has at least ten counts. The chain couples TRBV3-1 to TRBJ2-7, with D perhaps TRBD1 (5 bases). CDR3 length: 14 residues. Per germline, CDR1 LGHDT and CDR2 YNNKEL (reference sequence). The germline V and J ends were trimmed by 1 base and 6 bases, with 13 bases remaining between them. CDR3 in DNA: TGTGCCAGCAGCCAAGTAGTCCAGGGTCTCGAGCAGTACTTC. It translates to CASSQVVQGLEQYF.

V usage is TRBV5-1 and J usage is TRBJ1-1; 9 positions match TRBD1. This CDR3 has 15 amino acids. The trim removed 0 bases at V and 7 bases at J, leaving 7 bases unmatched. CDR1 SGHRS and CDR2 YFSETQ come from the germline V gene. The CDR3 coding sequence is TGCGCCAGCAGCTTGGCCGGGGGGACAGGGCTTGAAGCTTTCTTT. This translates into CASSLAGGTGLEAFF.

V is TRBV11-1 and J is TRBJ2-7; 10 nucleotides agree with TRBD1. CDR1 is SGHAT and CDR2 is FQDESV in the germline V gene (reference sequence). After removal of 3 bases from V and 2 bases from J, the junction contained 13 bases not matched to a gene. This CDR3 comprises 18 residues. In nucleotides, the CDR3 is TGTGCCAGCAGCTTGTTCCCTTGGTTGACAGGGGGCACCTACGAGCAGTACTTC. It yields the protein CASSLFPWLTGGTYEQYF.

This clonotype was detected only a few times. This chain connects TRBV5-1 to TRBJ2-1; weak D call: TRBD1 (5 bases). CDR1 is SGHRS and CDR2 is YFSETQ in the germline V gene. This CDR3 has 15 amino acids. V was pared by 2 bases and J by 4 bases, with 13 bases between. The CDR3 region is CASSLGAGDYNEQFF. CDR3 coding DNA: TGCGCCAGCAGCTTAGGGGCAGGCGATTACAATGAGCAGTTCTTC.

This clonotype was observed a few times. J is TRBJ2-7 and V is TRBV2, with D maybe TRBD1 (5 bases). The CDR3 sequence is 15 residues long. V was pared by 4 bases and J by 0 bases, with 13 bases between. Germline CDR1 is SNHLY and CDR2 is FYNNEI. The chain's CDR3 is CASSGTGLSSYEQYF. The CDR3 coding sequence is TGTGCCAGCAGTGGAACAGGCCTAAGCTCCTACGAGCAGTACTTC.

J is TRBJ2-1 and V is TRBV19, with D uncertain. CDR1 is LNHDA and CDR2 is SQIVND in the germline V gene (reference sequence). CDR3 length: 15 residues. V was trimmed by 3 bases and J by 0 bases, leaving 9 bases between them. The CDR3 DNA reads as TGTGCCAGTAGTATGGCCGTCAGCTCCTACAATGAGCAGTTCTTC. It specifies CASSMAVSSYNEQFF.

The rearrangement links TRBV20-1 to TRBJ2-7; a possible D gene is TRBD1 (5 bases). The length of the CDR3 is 15 residues. V was cut by 3 bases and J by 3 bases, with 18 bases left in between. The germline CDR1 and CDR2 sequences are DFQATT and SNEGSKA (reference sequence). The CDR3 here is CSASFPHGQGYEQYF. CDR3 sequence (DNA): TGCAGTGCTAGCTTCCCCCACGGGCAGGGCTACGAGCAGTACTTC.

A few counts support this clonotype. The gene calls are TRBV29-1 and TRBJ1-1; TRBD1 aligns across 8 bases. Germline loops: CDR1 SQVTM, CDR2 ANQGSEA. The CDR3 sequence is 15 residues long. The junction had 9 bases not matched to a gene; V was cut back by 6 bases and J by 0 bases. CDR3 loop: CSVTGQGSVNTEAFF. CDR3 nucleotides: TGCAGCGTGACCGGACAGGGATCCGTGAACACTGAAGCTTTCTTT.

The rearrangement links TRBV10-3 to TRBJ2-5; tentative D call: TRBD2 (6 bases). V was trimmed by 0 bases and J by 2 bases, leaving 10 bases between them. The CDR3 sequence is 15 residues long. Germline V lookup: CDR1 ENHRY, CDR2 SYGVKD. The chain's CDR3 is CAISESRTKQETQYF. In DNA form, the CDR3 reads TGTGCCATCAGTGAGTCGAGGACTAAGCAAGAGACCCAGTACTTC.

This clonotype was counted many times. The chain combines TRBV13 with TRBJ2-1; a possible D gene is TRBD1 (6 bases). The CDR3 contains 13 residues. Germline CDR1 is PRHDT and CDR2 is FYEKMQ (reference sequence). Between the trimmed V and J ends, which lost 5 bases and 5 bases, there was a span of 10 bases. CDR3 coding DNA: TGTGCCAGCAGCCCACAGGGAAACAATGAGCAGTTCTTC. Protein sequence: CASSPQGNNEQFF.

The genes are TRBV29-1 and TRBJ2-3; 7 bases map to TRBD1. J lost 6 bases, V lost 7 bases, and 13 bases had no gene match. Germline V gene lookup returns CDR1 SQVTM and CDR2 ANQGSEA. The CDR3 totals 14 residues. CDR3 region: CSAERPNRGDTQYF. The CDR3 region has the DNA TGCAGCGCCGAACGACCGAACAGGGGCGATACGCAGTATTTT.

The chain is built from TRBV6-5 and TRBJ1-3; 8 nucleotides line up with TRBD1. The CDR3 is made up of 14 amino acids. CDR1 and CDR2 (germline): MNHEY, SVGAGI. The junction had 4 bases not matched to a gene; V was cut back by 0 bases and J by 9 bases. The CDR3 DNA sequence: TGTGCCAGCAGTTACTCTCGACAGGGGTTCACCATATATTTT. Translated: CASSYSRQGFTIYF.

This clonotype showed up just a few times. The chain links TRBV7-2 to TRBJ2-7, with D perhaps matching TRBD2 (6 bases). The CDR3 is made up of 16 amino acids. V lost 0 bases to trimming and J lost 1 base, with 13 bases between them. Germline V gene sequence: CDR1 SGHTA, CDR2 FQGNSA. The CDR3 DNA reads as TGTGCCAGCAGCTTAGCGGGCGGGGCTACGTCCTACGAGCAGTACTTC. Its translation is CASSLAGGATSYEQYF.

This clonotype was observed at least ten times. The chain uses TRBV12-3 or TRBV12-4 and TRBJ1-5, with 7 bases aligning to TRBD1. The CDR3 totals 15 residues. J was trimmed by 4 bases and V by 5 bases; bases with no gene match: 8. The CDR3 nucleotides read TGTGCCAGCAGTGAGGACAGGAGAGGAAATCAGCCCCAGCATTTT. It yields the protein CASSEDRRGNQPQHF.

V is TRBV18 and J is TRBJ2-1, with D maybe TRBD1 (5 bases). This CDR3 has 16 residues. Deletions cut 3 bases from V and 0 bases from J, with 12 bases between. The germline V gene has CDR1 KGHSH and CDR2 LQKENI. The CDR3 DNA reads as TGTGCCAGCTCACCGATGACAGCGAGCTCCTACAATGAGCAGTTCTTC. It translates to CASSPMTASSYNEQFF.

In its sample, this clonotype was seen a few times. The chain employs TRBV4-2 and TRBJ2-2, with D maybe TRBD2 (5 bases). Germline V gene lookup returns CDR1 LGHNA and CDR2 YNFKEQ. Trimming stripped 3 bases from V and 4 bases from J, with 15 bases between. CDR3 length: 16 amino acids. This chain's CDR3 is CASSQSLASFTGELFF. The CDR3 DNA is TGTGCCAGCAGCCAGTCTCTAGCTTCTTTCACCGGGGAGCTGTTTTTT.

This clonotype was observed a few times. The chain combines TRBV6-5 with TRBJ2-3, with D perhaps matching TRBD2 (5 bases). Germline V gene lookup returns CDR1 MNHEY and CDR2 SVGAGI. The V gene lost 0 bases and the J gene lost 4 bases, with 17 bases spanning the gap. The CDR3 sequence is 17 residues long. CDR3 nucleotide sequence: TGTGCCAGCAGTTACTCTAGGGCGGTCGCGGGCGCAGATACGCAGTATTTT. It yields the protein CASSYSRAVAGADTQYF.

This clonotype was detected a few times. The chain combines TRBV11-1 with TRBJ1-6; D is undetermined. Trimming cost V 4 bases and J 10 bases, with 20 bases left between them. The germline V gene encodes CDR1 SGHAT and CDR2 FQDESV (reference sequence). The CDR3 length is 16 residues. The CDR3 DNA reads TGTGCCAGCAGCTCAATGGTCGGCGTTATCGGGTCACCCCTCCACTTT. Translated, it gives CASSSMVGVIGSPLHF.

This clonotype has just a few counts. The gene calls are TRBV20-1 and TRBJ2-4; tentative D call: TRBD1 (5 bases). This CDR3 has 14 amino acids. V dropped 6 bases and J dropped 0 bases, with 12 bases sitting between them. The germline V gene has CDR1 DFQATT and CDR2 SNEGSKA (reference sequence). As DNA, the CDR3 is TGCAGTGCCAAACAGGAGTTAGCCAAAAACATTCAGTACTTC. Translation: CSAKQELAKNIQYF.